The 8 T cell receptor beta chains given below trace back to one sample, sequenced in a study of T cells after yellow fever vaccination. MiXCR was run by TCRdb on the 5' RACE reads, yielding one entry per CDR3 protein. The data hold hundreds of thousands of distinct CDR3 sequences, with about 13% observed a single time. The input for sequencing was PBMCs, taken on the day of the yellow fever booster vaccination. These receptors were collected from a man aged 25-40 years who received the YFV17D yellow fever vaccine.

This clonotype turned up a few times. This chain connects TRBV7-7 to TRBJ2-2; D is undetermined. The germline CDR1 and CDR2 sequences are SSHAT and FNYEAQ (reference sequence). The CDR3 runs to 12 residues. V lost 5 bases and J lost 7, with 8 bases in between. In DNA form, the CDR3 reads TGTGCCAGCAGCCCTCCCCTCGGGGAGCTGTTTTTT. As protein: CASSPPLGELFF.

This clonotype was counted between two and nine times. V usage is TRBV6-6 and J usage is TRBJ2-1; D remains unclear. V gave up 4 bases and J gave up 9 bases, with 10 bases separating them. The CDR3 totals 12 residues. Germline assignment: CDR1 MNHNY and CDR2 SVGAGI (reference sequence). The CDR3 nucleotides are TGTGCCAGCAGTTCTCGACGAGGTGAGCAGTTCTTC. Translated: CASSSRRGEQFF.

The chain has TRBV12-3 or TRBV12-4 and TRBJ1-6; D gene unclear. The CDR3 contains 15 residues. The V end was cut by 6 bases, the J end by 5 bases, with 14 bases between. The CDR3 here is CASSPGLYHNSPLHF. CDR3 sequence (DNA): TGTGCCAGCAGCCCTGGACTGTACCATAATTCACCCCTCCACTTT.

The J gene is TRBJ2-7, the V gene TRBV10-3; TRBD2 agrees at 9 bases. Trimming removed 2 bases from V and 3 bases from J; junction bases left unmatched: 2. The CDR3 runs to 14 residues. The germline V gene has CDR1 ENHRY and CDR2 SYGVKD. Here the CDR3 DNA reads TGTGCCATCAGTGAGATGACTAGCGGCTACGAGCAGTACTTC. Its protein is CAISEMTSGYEQYF.

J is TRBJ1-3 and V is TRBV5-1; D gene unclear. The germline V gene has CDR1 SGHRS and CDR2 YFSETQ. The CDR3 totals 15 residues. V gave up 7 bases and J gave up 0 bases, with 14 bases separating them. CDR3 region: CASQTGEASGNTIYF. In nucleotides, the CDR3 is TGCGCCAGCCAGACCGGAGAGGCCTCTGGAAACACCATATATTTT.

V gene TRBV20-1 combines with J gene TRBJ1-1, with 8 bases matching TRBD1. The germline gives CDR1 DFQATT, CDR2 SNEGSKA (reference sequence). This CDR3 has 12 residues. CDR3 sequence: CRTGAGNTEAFF. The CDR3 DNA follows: TGCAGGACAGGGGCGGGGAACACTGAAGCTTTCTTT.

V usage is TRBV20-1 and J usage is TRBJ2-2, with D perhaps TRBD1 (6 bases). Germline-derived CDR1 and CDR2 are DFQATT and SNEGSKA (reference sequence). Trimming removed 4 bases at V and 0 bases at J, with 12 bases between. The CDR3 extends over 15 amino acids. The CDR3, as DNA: TGCAGTGCTACCCCGGGACAAGCGAACACCGGGGAGCTGTTTTTT. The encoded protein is CSATPGQANTGELFF.

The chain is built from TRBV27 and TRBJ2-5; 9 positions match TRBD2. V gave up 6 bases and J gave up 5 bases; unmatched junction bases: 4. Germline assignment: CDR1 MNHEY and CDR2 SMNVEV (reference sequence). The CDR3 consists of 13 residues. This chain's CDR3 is CASRPSGTETQYF. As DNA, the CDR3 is TGTGCCAGCAGGCCTAGCGGGACTGAGACCCAGTACTTC.